This T cell receptor (beta chain) comes out of a study of T-cell reconstitution after alpha-beta-depleted transplantation in children. Trimming removed 5 bases from V and 5 bases from J, with 13 bases in between. The CDR3 consists of 13 residues. Germline V gene data show CDR1 as DFQATT and CDR2 as SNEGSKA (reference sequence). A library of TCRbeta sequences, prepared with unique molecular identifiers, was generated. Via MiXCR, TCRdb re-called the PCR reads, giving one row per CDR3 protein. The sample yields about 500,000 distinct CDR3 sequences, 30% to 35% seen once. The sequence derives from a human donor who donated a stem cell graft to a child with aplastic anemia. The input for sequencing was PBMCs from the stem cell graft donor, taken from the stem cell graft. The chain employs TRBV20-1 and TRBJ1-5; perhaps TRBD1 as D (6 bases). CDR3 coding DNA: TGCAGTGCTCGACAGGAGAGGGATCAGCCCCAGCATTTT. Amino acid sequence: CSARQERDQPQHF.